The clone carrying this T cell receptor beta chain was seen only a few times. The antigen remains unidentified. This sample is part of a study of neurological immune-mediated disorders. The authors made cDNA by 5'RACE with 10-nucleotide random UMIs. TCRdb re-derived calls from the 5' RACE reads in MiXCR, one entry per CDR3 protein. The sample holds 40,000 to 50,000 distinct CDR3 sequences, about 2.5% seen once. This CDR3 is 12 amino acids long. V lost 6 bases, J lost 3 bases, and 8 bases lay in between. Germline V gene data show CDR1 as MNHNY and CDR2 as SVGAGI (reference sequence). Study-wide findings and caveats: There was no clinical or MRI feature that was associated with the multiple sclerosis repertoire cluster.

Specimen: PBMCs. This clonotype originated in a man aged 25-45 years with multiple sclerosis. The V call is TRBV6-6, the J call TRBJ1-1; D remains unclear. The CDR3 protein is CASSPQDTEAFF. The CDR3 DNA reads TGTGCCAGCAGCCCTCAGGACACTGAAGCTTTCTTT.